Shown below are 5 T cell receptor beta chains from a single sample sequenced in a study of T cell responses to AZD1222 COVID-19 vaccine. Data came from immunoSEQ multiplex PCR; TCRdb stores just in-frame clones and leaves some out. The repertoire holds 140,000 to 150,000 clones, with around 85% as singletons. This specimen was peripheral blood, taken on day 0 of AZD1222 vaccination. The receptor source for this set is an adult in good health.

The rearrangement uses TRBV5-1 and TRBJ2-7; D possibly matches TRBD1 or TRBD2 (5 bases each). V was shortened by 4 bases and J by 0 bases, with 11 bases between the two germline ends. CDR1 is SGHRS, CDR2 YFSETQ, per germline. This CDR3 is built from 14 residues. CDR3 nucleotide sequence: TGCGCCAGCAGCCTCGGGACCGTCTCCTACGAGCAGTACTTC. It specifies CASSLGTVSYEQYF.

The chain uses TRBV10-1 and TRBJ2-7; D unclear. CDR3 size: 14 residues. The V end lost 3 bases, the J end lost 5 bases, and 14 bases lay between the germline ends. The germline CDR1 and CDR2 sequences are WNHNN and SYGVQD (reference sequence). The CDR3 nucleotides read TGCGCCAGCAGTGATAGGCCCCAGCTAGACGAGCAGTACTTC. Its translation is CASSDRPQLDEQYF.

V usage is TRBV19 and J usage is TRBJ1-5; D is uncertain. The CDR3 contains 14 residues. Germline CDR1 LNHDA, CDR2 SQIVND (reference sequence). V shed 7 bases and J shed 1 base, with 11 bases lying between them. CDR3 DNA sequence: TGTGCCAGTACCCCTATTTCCAGCAATCAGCCCCAGCATTTT. It codes for CASTPISSNQPQHF. Full variable domain (outside the CDR3, taken from reference TRBV19 and TRBJ1-5): DGGITQSPKYLFRKEGQNVTLSCEQNLNHDAMYWYRQDPGQGLRLIYYSQIVNDFQKGDIAEGYSVSREKKESFPLTVTSAQKNPTAFYLCASTPISSNQPQHFGDGTRLSIL.

The J gene is TRBJ1-2, the V gene TRBV27, with TRBD1 as a possible D gene (5 bases). The CDR3 length is 12 residues. Germline lookup yields CDR1 MNHEY and CDR2 SMNVEV (reference sequence). Trimming left V 6 bases short and J 8 bases short, with 13 bases between. CDR3 DNA: TGTGCCAGCAGGACCGGGGGAGAGGGCTACACCTTC. This sequence encodes CASRTGGEGYTF.

The chain employs TRBV5-1 and TRBJ2-3; 8 bases are shared with TRBD2. CDR1 is SGHRS and CDR2 is YFSETQ in the germline V gene. This CDR3 region has 14 residues. Losses at the gene ends were 0 bases for V and 8 bases for J; bases not matched to a gene: 5. The CDR3 DNA reads as TGCGCCAGCAGCTTGGAGCGGGAGTCGGTTACGCAGTATTTT. Translating gives CASSLERESVTQYF.